The source of this T cell receptor beta chain is a study of T cells in Graves' hyperthyroidism and ophthalmopathy. Study-wide results and limits: From stable hyperthyroidism, ophthalmopathy was separated by a 13 V-J model.

No progression to ophthalmopathy during 18 months of follow-up defined stable disease. J gave up 2 bases and V 0 bases, and 6 bases lay outside the gene matches. Germline CDR1 reads DFQATT; CDR2 reads SNEGSKA (reference sequence). The CDR3 extends over 15 amino acids. With respect to this clonotype: Antigen unknown.

Amplification of TCR beta CDR3 regions used RNA as the template. The HTBI primer set drove a first-round RT-PCR of the TCR CDR3. TCRdb re-analysed the multiplex PCR reads in MiXCR, keeping a single row per CDR3 protein. The table lists 150,000 to 200,000 distinct CDR3 sequences, about 15% of them singletons. The chain couples TRBV20-1 to TRBJ2-7, with TRBD1 matching over 8 bases. The source material was blood. This clonotype was obtained from a woman aged 45-65 years with Graves' hyperthyroidism. The CDR3 here is CSARDATGGTYEQYF. In nucleotides, the CDR3 is TGCAGTGCTAGAGATGCCACAGGGGGTACCTACGAGCAGTACTTC.